One and the same sample provided the 12 T cell receptor beta chains below, sequenced in a study of T cell responses to AZD1222 COVID-19 vaccine. The assay was immunoSEQ multiplex PCR, and TCRdb's table has in-frame clones only and misses some. The data show about 160,000 clones, 94% seen once. Sequencing used peripheral blood, obtained 28 days after the second AZD1222 dose. The receptor source for this set is an adult who received the AZD1222 COVID-19 vaccine.

The gene calls are TRBV19 and TRBJ2-2, with TRBD2 matching 7 bases. This CDR3 comprises 17 residues. V was clipped by 5 bases and J by 2 bases; unmatched bases: 11. Germline V gene sequence: CDR1 LNHDA, CDR2 SQIVND (reference sequence). In nucleotides, the CDR3 is TGTGCCAGTAGTCCCGGGAGGCACCGAAGAAACACCGGGGAGCTGTTTTTT. This gives the protein CASSPGRHRRNTGELFF.

V usage is TRBV6-2 or TRBV6-3 and J usage is TRBJ1-1; D is uncertain. The CDR3 has 13 amino acids. Germline V gives CDR1 MNHEY, CDR2 SVGEGT. V dropped 5 bases and J dropped 0 bases, with 7 bases sitting between them. The CDR3 DNA follows: TGTGCCAGCAGTCAGGTGTTGAACACTGAAGCTTTCTTT. Translating it yields CASSQVLNTEAFF.

The chain uses TRBV5-6 and TRBJ2-7, with D perhaps matching TRBD1 or TRBD2 (5 bases each). This CDR3 is built from 15 residues. Per germline, CDR1 SGHDT and CDR2 YYEEEE. Trimming took 3 bases from V and 2 from J, leaving 15 bases between them. CDR3 sequence (DNA): TGTGCCAGCAGCTCCGGCCGGGACGTAGCCTACGAGCAGTACTTC. This translates into CASSSGRDVAYEQYF.

The chain carries TRBV30 and TRBJ2-3, with 11 bases that match TRBD1. This CDR3 is built from 15 residues. CDR1 and CDR2 (germline): GTSNPN, SVGIG (reference sequence). J lost 3 bases, V lost 4 bases, and 6 bases had no gene match. In DNA, the CDR3 is TGTGCCTGGACCCGGGGACAGGGGGGTACAGATACGCAGTATTTT. Protein product: CAWTRGQGGTDTQYF.

This chain uses TRBV19 with TRBJ2-2; 10 bases align to TRBD2. V shed 3 bases and J 5 bases; nucleotides not matched to a gene: 6. This CDR3 has 16 residues. Germline V gives CDR1 LNHDA, CDR2 SQIVND (reference sequence). CDR3 bases: TGTGCCAGTAGTATCCCTAGCGGGAGATCGACCGGGGAGCTGTTTTTT. It yields the protein CASSIPSGRSTGELFF.

The gene calls are TRBV25-1 and TRBJ2-7; D remains unclear. The CDR3 runs 11 residues. CDR1 is MGHDK, CDR2 SYGVNS, per germline. Trimming stripped 6 bases from V and 7 bases from J, with 10 bases between. The CDR3 DNA reads TGTGCCAGCAGGGATTGGTTGGAGCAGTACTTC. It translates to CASRDWLEQYF.

The chain joins TRBV5-4 to TRBJ2-7; the D gene is possibly TRBD2 (5 bases). V lost 1 base to trimming and J lost 0 bases, with 8 bases between them. Germline CDR1 SGHNT, CDR2 YYREEE (reference sequence). This CDR3 region has 14 residues. For the CDR3, the DNA is TGTGCCAGCAGCTTGTCGAGCGGCTCCTACGAGCAGTACTTC. Its protein is CASSLSSGSYEQYF.

The rearrangement uses TRBV29-1 and TRBJ1-3; D call uncertain. The CDR3 runs 14 residues. Trimming shortened V by 4 bases and J by 4 bases, and 14 bases separated the two germline ends. Per the germline V gene, CDR1 is SQVTM and CDR2 is ANQGSEA. CDR3 residues: CSVGTPANGNTIYF. The CDR3 DNA reads as TGCAGCGTTGGAACACCGGCGAACGGAAACACCATATATTTT.

This sequence joins TRBV9 and TRBJ1-5, with D maybe TRBD1 (5 bases). Germline loops: CDR1 SGDLS, CDR2 YYNGEE. Trimming removed 4 bases from V and 7 bases from J, with 15 bases in between. The CDR3 length is 14 residues. The CDR3 loop reads CASSPTAWGQPQHF. CDR3 nucleotide sequence: TGTGCCAGCAGCCCTACCGCTTGGGGCCAGCCCCAGCATTTT.

This chain links TRBV21-1 with TRBJ2-7; TRBD1 is the table's D call and was not checked against the DNA. TRBV21-1 is tagged as a pseudogene. The CDR3 spans 18 residues. As DNA, the CDR3 is TGTGCCAGCAGCAAAAAGGGGGTCCGCGAAATTTGGAGCTACGAGCAGTACTTC. Its translation is CASSKKGVREIWSYEQYF.

The V and J genes are TRBV4-3 and TRBJ2-7, with a possible D match to TRBD2 (7 bases). CDR1 LGHNA and CDR2 YSLEER come from the germline V gene. Deletions cut 0 bases from V and 3 bases from J, with 18 bases between. The CDR3 is made up of 17 amino acids. CDR3 sequence (DNA): TGCGCCAGCAGCCAAGAAGGGGGGGGAGGATCCTTCTACGAGCAGTACTTC. This sequence encodes CASSQEGGGGSFYEQYF.

The V call is TRBV12-5, the J call TRBJ2-1, with TRBD2 matching 14 bases. Germline CDR1 and CDR2: LGHNT and FRNRAP. V lost 1 base and J lost 6; bases outside the gene matches: 11. CDR3 length: 19 residues. CDR3 in amino acids: CASGLAQTGTSGRVNEQFF. Written as DNA, the CDR3 is TGTGCTAGTGGTTTGGCCCAGACCGGGACTAGCGGGAGAGTCAATGAGCAGTTCTTC.